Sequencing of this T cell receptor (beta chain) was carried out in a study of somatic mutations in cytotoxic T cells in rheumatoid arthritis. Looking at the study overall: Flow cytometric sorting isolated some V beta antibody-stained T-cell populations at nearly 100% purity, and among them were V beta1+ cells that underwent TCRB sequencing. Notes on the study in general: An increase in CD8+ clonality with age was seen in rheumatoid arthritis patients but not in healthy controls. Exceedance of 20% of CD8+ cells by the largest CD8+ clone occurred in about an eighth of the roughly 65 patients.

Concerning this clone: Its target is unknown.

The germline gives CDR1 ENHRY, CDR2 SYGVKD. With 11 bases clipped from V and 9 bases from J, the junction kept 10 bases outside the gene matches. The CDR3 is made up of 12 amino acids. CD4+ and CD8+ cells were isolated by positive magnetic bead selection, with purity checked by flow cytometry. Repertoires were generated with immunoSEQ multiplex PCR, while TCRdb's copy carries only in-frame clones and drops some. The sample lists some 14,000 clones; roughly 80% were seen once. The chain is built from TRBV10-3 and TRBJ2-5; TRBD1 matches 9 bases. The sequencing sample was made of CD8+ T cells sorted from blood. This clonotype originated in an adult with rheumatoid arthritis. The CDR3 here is CAVGQGGWPQYF. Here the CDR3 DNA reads TGTGCCGTGGGACAGGGTGGTTGGCCCCAGTACTTC.